This TCR beta chain was identified during a study of siplizumab effects on memory and regulatory T cells. The mixed lymphocyte reaction cells were cocultured at 37°C for under 7 days. CFSE marked responder PBMCs and Violet Dye marked stimulator PBMCs, which were mixed 1:1. Findings and caveats of the study: Siplizumab led to significantly less abundant alloreactive sequences that could be traced back to unstimulated CD4+ memory cells.

Notes on this clone: Its antigen is not known.

The assay looked at roughly 9.4 x 10^4 TCR templates in each sample. Generated by immunoSEQ multiplex PCR, the TCRdb table keeps only in-frame clones and is missing some. Of approximately 10,000 clones listed, approximately 45% are singletons. This CDR3 contains 13 residues. The germline V gene encodes CDR1 SGHNT and CDR2 YENEEA. V lost 5 bases to trimming and J lost 3 bases, with 11 bases between them. The V and J genes are TRBV11-3 and TRBJ2-7; D ambiguous. This sequence was found in a human donor in good health; the cells came from an allogeneic mixed lymphocyte reaction. Some clones in this sample may be carry-over from other donors' samples. Sequences were obtained from CFSE-low (dividing) CD8+ T cells sorted from an allogeneic mixed lymphocyte reaction. Written as DNA, the CDR3 is TGTGCCAGCAGCCTGACGACTGACTACGAGCAGTACTTC. It translates to CASSLTTDYEQYF.